This T cell receptor beta chain is drawn from a study of control samples from healthy donors and cancer patients. This clone appeared a single time. Losses at the gene ends were 4 bases for V and 0 bases for J; bases not matched to a gene: 2. Germline CDR1 and CDR2: MGHRA and YSYEKL. The CDR3 has 15 residues. Assay used: immunoSEQ multiplex PCR; TCRdb lists only in-frame clones, some missing. The sample contains around 70,000 clones, approximately 94% of which appear only once. V usage is TRBV4-1 and J usage is TRBJ1-4, with 7 bases aligning to TRBD1. This clonotype was obtained from a woman aged 25 to 39 in good health. Sequenced sample: blood. CDR3 protein: CASSRGQTTNEKLFF. CDR3 nucleotides: TGCGCCAGCAGCCGGGGACAGACAACTAATGAAAAACTGTTTTTT.